This T cell receptor beta chain comes out of a study of TIL therapy for anti-PD-1-resistant metastatic lung cancer. Turning to the study itself: Progressing patients received lymphodepletion, expanded TIL infusion and IL-2.

The ends were cut back, 4 bases at V and 0 bases at J, with 10 bases in the middle. Germline-derived CDR1 and CDR2 are LNHDA and SQIVND (reference sequence). This CDR3 is 15 amino acids long. Time point of the sample: pre-treatment sample, taken before nivolumab and TIL therapy. The libraries were made with immunoSEQ v3. The repertoire was sequenced with immunoSEQ multiplex PCR; TCRdb's copy has only in-frame clones and lacks some. Among under 55,000 clones, around 80% were seen once, and the ten largest hold about 5%. The origin of this receptor is a woman between 25 and 85 years old with non-small cell lung cancer. Specimen: blood, collected at baseline. This chain connects TRBV19 to TRBJ1-5; D is perhaps TRBD1 (5 bases). The CDR3 loop reads CASSRAGGSNQPQHF. CDR3 in DNA: TGTGCCAGTAGTAGGGCCGGGGGTAGCAATCAGCCCCAGCATTTT.